These 30 T cell receptor beta chains were sequenced from one sample in a study of graft-versus-host responses after intestinal transplantation. The assay was immunoSEQ multiplex PCR, and TCRdb's table has in-frame clones only and misses some. In the table there are approximately 37,000 clones, over 85% of which are singletons. Sequencing was performed on PBMCs, taken roughly 270 days after transplant. The receptors shown here come from a human patient who received an intestinal transplant, so some T cells may come from the graft donor.

This clone is a singleton in its sample. The chain recombines TRBV10-3 with TRBJ2-7; D remains unclear. The V gene lost 2 bases and the J gene lost 8 bases, with 13 bases spanning the gap. From germline, CDR1 is ENHRY and CDR2 SYGVKD. The length of the CDR3 is 13 residues. CDR3 residues: CAISELLEDQQYF. In nucleotides, the CDR3 is TGTGCCATCAGTGAGCTCCTCGAGGACCAGCAGTACTTC.

The chain combines TRBV19 with TRBJ2-1; the match to TRBD1 covers 8 bases. The CDR3 spans 15 residues. Germline CDR1 LNHDA, CDR2 SQIVND (reference sequence). The trim removed 5 bases at V and 5 bases at J, leaving 8 bases unmatched. CDR3 region: CASSVGQGLDNEQFF. CDR3 nucleotides: TGTGCCAGTAGTGTCGGACAGGGTCTCGACAATGAGCAGTTCTTC.

The chain carries TRBV5-1 and TRBJ2-5, with D possibly being TRBD1 or TRBD2 (6 bases each). The length of the CDR3 is 15 residues. Trimming left V 4 bases short and J 7 bases short, with 20 bases between. CDR1 and CDR2 from the germline V gene are SGHRS and YFSETQ. For the CDR3, the DNA is TGCGCCAGCAGCATACACCGGGACTCAGGGGTGACCCAGTACTTC. Its translation is CASSIHRDSGVTQYF.

This chain connects TRBV11-2 to TRBJ2-1; no clear D. This CDR3 comprises 13 residues. Per germline, CDR1 SGHAT and CDR2 FQNNGV. V was shortened by 1 base and J by 4 bases, with 5 bases between the two germline ends. In DNA form, the CDR3 reads TGTGCCAGCAGCTTAGGTTTGTACAATGAGCAGTTCTTC. Its protein product is CASSLGLYNEQFF.

J is TRBJ2-6 and V is TRBV5-1; D unresolved. The V gene lost 4 bases and the J gene lost 4 bases, with 12 bases spanning the gap. The CDR3 sequence is 15 residues long. Germline values: CDR1 SGHRS, CDR2 YFSETQ. CDR3 in DNA: TGCGCCAGCAGCCCTGGGCTCGGCGGGGCCAACGTCCTGACTTTC. It codes for CASSPGLGGANVLTF.

The chain recombines TRBV11-2 with TRBJ2-1; 8 bases match TRBD1. CDR1 is SGHAT and CDR2 is FQNNGV in the germline V gene. The CDR3 runs 15 residues. Unmatched junction bases numbered 10, after V lost 4 bases and J lost 8 bases. This CDR3 is CASSSQRQGIYEQFF. CDR3 coding DNA: TGTGCCAGCAGCTCCCAACGACAGGGGATCTATGAGCAGTTCTTC.

The chain joins TRBV5-8 to TRBJ1-5; D call uncertain. Germline values: CDR1 SGHTS, CDR2 YDEGEE. There are 11 residues in the CDR3. V lost 1 base to trimming and J lost 7 bases, with 3 bases between them. CDR3 sequence (DNA): TGTGCCAGCAGCTTGAAACAGCCCCAGCATTTT. Translated: CASSLKQPQHF.

J is TRBJ2-1 and V is TRBV5-1; TRBD2 matches at 10 bases. J gave up 9 bases and V 1 base, and 7 bases lay outside the gene matches. CDR3 length equals 15 residues. CDR1 SGHRS and CDR2 YFSETQ come from the germline V gene. The CDR3 nucleotides read TGCGCCAGCAGCTTGTCCCTAGCGGGGGACGGTGAGCAGTTCTTC. It encodes CASSLSLAGDGEQFF.

CDR3 DNA sequence: TGTGCCAGCAGCTTAACGGGGCAGAGCGCTGAAGCTTTCTTT. Translated, it gives CASSLTGQSAEAFF. The V and J genes are TRBV7-9 and TRBJ1-1; possibly TRBD1 for D (5 bases). V lost 2 bases and J lost 6, with 13 bases in between. CDR3 size: 14 residues. CDR1 is SEHNR and CDR2 is FQNEAQ in the germline V gene (reference sequence).

The table lists this clone with a few counts. The rearrangement uses TRBV7-2 and TRBJ2-3; no definite D call. This CDR3 comprises 14 residues. Germline CDR1 is SGHTA and CDR2 is FQGNSA. V lost 1 base and J 1 base, leaving 6 bases between the germline ends. CDR3 in DNA: TGTGCCAGCAGCTTAGTTCAGGGCACAGATACGCAGTATTTT. Translated: CASSLVQGTDTQYF.

The chain recombines TRBV4-1 with TRBJ2-1; D unclear. Germline V CDR1 and CDR2: MGHRA, YSYEKL. V lost 0 bases and J 4 bases, leaving 16 bases between the germline ends. This CDR3 is 17 amino acids long. The chain's CDR3 is CASSQELPHDFYNEQFF. CDR3 DNA: TGCGCCAGCAGCCAAGAGCTTCCCCACGACTTTTACAATGAGCAGTTCTTC.

The CDR3 nucleotides read TGTGCCAGCAGTTCTACCTGGGAGGGGACCTACGAGCAGTACTTC. Translation: CASSSTWEGTYEQYF. This sequence joins TRBV28 and TRBJ2-7, with 7 bases lining up with TRBD2. Per the germline V gene, CDR1 is MDHEN and CDR2 is SYDVKM. This CDR3 region has 15 residues. Trimming removed 4 bases from V and 2 bases from J; junction bases left unmatched: 8.

The rearrangement joins TRBV5-1 to TRBJ1-2, with D perhaps matching TRBD1 (6 bases). V was trimmed by 2 bases and J by 5 bases, leaving 16 bases between them. CDR3 length: 15 amino acids. Germline lookup yields CDR1 SGHRS and CDR2 YFSETQ. The CDR3 loop is CASSFDRWDPYGYTF. The CDR3 DNA reads as TGCGCCAGCAGCTTCGACAGGTGGGACCCTTATGGCTACACCTTC. Using reference TRBV5-1 and TRBJ1-2 for the parts outside the CDR3, the full variable domain is KAGVTQTPRYLIKTRGQQVTLSCSPISGHRSVSWYQQTPGQGLQFLFEYFSETQRNKGNFPGRFSGRQFSNSRSEMNVSTLELGDSALYLCASSFDRWDPYGYTFGSGTRLTVV.

The chain uses TRBV5-8 and TRBJ2-5; TRBD1 aligns across 7 bases. CDR1 is SGHTS, CDR2 YDEGEE, per germline. V trimming: 4 bases; J trimming: 0 bases; junction bases outside the gene matches: 9. This CDR3 has 16 residues. In nucleotides, the CDR3 is TGTGCCAGCAGCCTCGGGGACAGCACGAACCAAGAGACCCAGTACTTC. Translating it yields CASSLGDSTNQETQYF.

On this clone itself: This sample also contains other DNA sequences that code for the same CDR3. The V call is TRBV6-5, the J call TRBJ2-7; D unclear. This CDR3 has 14 residues. Trimming removed 3 bases from V and 0 bases from J, with 9 bases in between. The germline V gene has CDR1 MNHEY and CDR2 SVGAGI. The CDR3 DNA follows: TGTGCCAGCAGTTATGGCAAACCCTCCTACGAGCAGTACTTC. It translates to CASSYGKPSYEQYF.

This clone was counted a single time. The chain recombines TRBV9 with TRBJ2-3; D may correspond to TRBD1 or TRBD2 (6 bases each). Germline values: CDR1 SGDLS, CDR2 YYNGEE. The CDR3 sequence is 15 residues long. Trimming stripped 4 bases from V and 6 bases from J, with 18 bases between. The CDR3 sequence: CASSPGGGAIDTQYF. CDR3 in DNA: TGTGCCAGCAGCCCCGGGGGCGGGGCCATCGATACGCAGTATTTT.

The chain links TRBV27 to TRBJ1-4; D is perhaps TRBD1 (5 bases). CDR1 is MNHEY and CDR2 is SMNVEV in the germline V gene (reference sequence). With 3 bases removed from V and 8 bases from J, the gap between germline ends came to 13 bases. The CDR3 contains 14 residues. The CDR3: CASSFSGTAEKLFF. The DNA of the CDR3 is TGTGCCAGCAGTTTTTCCGGGACGGCGGAAAAACTGTTTTTT.

The genes are TRBV18 and TRBJ2-1; D uncertain. V dropped 2 bases and J dropped 5 bases, with 10 bases sitting between them. The CDR3 is made up of 14 amino acids. Germline V gene lookup returns CDR1 KGHSH and CDR2 LQKENI. CDR3 nucleotide sequence: TGTGCCAGCTCACCAGCGCGAGGAGACAATGAGCAGTTCTTC. It encodes CASSPARGDNEQFF.

The chain joins TRBV6-5 to TRBJ2-7, with D unresolved. Germline CDR1 and CDR2: MNHEY and SVGAGI. Trimming took off 7 bases at V and 12 bases at J, with 22 bases between the two ends. CDR3 length equals 13 residues. This CDR3 reads CASNTSILEVGYF. CDR3 sequence (DNA): TGTGCCAGCAACACCTCCATTCTAGAGGTGGGGTACTTC.

This sequence joins TRBV11-2 and TRBJ1-3; 7 bases agree with TRBD1. The V segment lost 8 bases and the J segment 6 bases; nucleotides outside the gene matches: 7. The CDR3 is 13 residues long. The germline V gene encodes CDR1 SGHAT and CDR2 FQNNGV. The CDR3 is CASFTGASNTIYF. The CDR3 DNA reads TGTGCCAGCTTCACAGGGGCGTCAAACACCATATATTTT.

The J gene is TRBJ1-6, the V gene TRBV19; TRBD1 might be the D (6 bases). The germline V and J ends were trimmed by 5 bases and 18 bases, with 20 bases remaining between them. CDR3 length equals 13 residues. Germline V gene data show CDR1 as LNHDA and CDR2 as SQIVND (reference sequence). CDR3 sequence reads: CASSSQGLQISHF. CDR3 sequence (DNA): TGTGCCAGTAGTTCCCAGGGGCTCCAGATCTCCCACTTT. Full variable domain (outside the CDR3, taken from reference TRBV19 and TRBJ1-6): DGGITQSPKYLFRKEGQNVTLSCEQNLNHDAMYWYRQDPGQGLRLIYYSQIVNDFQKGDIAEGYSVSREKKESFPLTVTSAQKNPTAFYLCASSSQGLQISHFGNGTRLTVT.

The chain recombines TRBV5-6 with TRBJ1-2, with D uncertain. The CDR3 spans 12 residues. V lost 2 bases and J 5 bases, leaving 7 bases between the germline ends. Germline assignment: CDR1 SGHDT and CDR2 YYEEEE. The CDR3 loop reads CASSFRNYGYTF. DNA for the CDR3: TGTGCCAGCAGCTTCAGGAATTATGGCTACACCTTC.

The J gene is TRBJ1-2, the V gene TRBV7-8; D unresolved. The CDR3 has 14 amino acids. Trimming left V 7 bases short and J 4 bases short, with 16 bases between. The germline V gene has CDR1 SGHVS and CDR2 FQNEAQ. CDR3 loop: CASTLGRSFYGYTF. CDR3 sequence (DNA): TGTGCCAGCACCCTAGGGCGGAGTTTCTATGGCTACACCTTC.

The J gene is TRBJ1-5, the V gene TRBV19; tentative D call: TRBD1 (6 bases). The CDR3 runs 14 residues. V was clipped by 5 bases and J by 1 base, with 9 bases between them. Germline V gene data show CDR1 as LNHDA and CDR2 as SQIVND (reference sequence). The CDR3: CASSYRESNQPQHF. CDR3 nucleotides: TGTGCCAGTAGTTACAGGGAGAGCAATCAGCCCCAGCATTTT.

V is TRBV5-4 and J is TRBJ1-2, with 7 bases aligning to TRBD1. J lost 5 bases, V lost 4 bases, and 2 bases had no gene match. Germline-derived CDR1 and CDR2 are SGHNT and YYREEE (reference sequence). There are 12 residues in the CDR3. DNA for the CDR3: TGTGCCAGCAGCACAGGGGAGTATGGCTACACCTTC. Translation gives CASSTGEYGYTF.

This chain uses TRBV5-1 with TRBJ2-3, with TRBD2 identical over 7 bases. Germline-derived CDR1 and CDR2 are SGHRS and YFSETQ. This CDR3 contains 16 residues. The V and J ends lost 5 bases and 6 bases, in that order; junction bases with no gene match: 15. The CDR3 here is CASRREAGSRRDTQYF. The CDR3 DNA reads as TGCGCCAGCAGACGGGAAGCGGGGTCACGCCGGGATACGCAGTATTTT.

To note about this clone: An end of the junction differs from the germline gene, which may be a read error. This chain connects TRBV4-1 to TRBJ2-7; TRBD2 matches 14 bases. Germline CDR1 reads MGHRA; CDR2 reads YSYEKL. This CDR3 spans 16 amino acids. CDR3: CASSQTGTSGGHEQYF. The CDR3, as DNA: TGTGCCAGCAGCCAAACCGGGACTAGCGGGGGTCACGAGCAGTACTTC.

This clone was found once. The chain is built from TRBV27 and TRBJ2-7; 9 bases map to TRBD2. With V trimmed by 4 bases and J by 2 bases, 3 bases remained unmatched. The CDR3 spans 14 residues. Germline V gene lookup returns CDR1 MNHEY and CDR2 SMNVEV (reference sequence). The CDR3 sequence is CASSSKRGAYEQYF. In DNA form, the CDR3 reads TGTGCCAGCAGTTCGAAGCGGGGGGCCTACGAGCAGTACTTC.

The rearrangement joins TRBV10-3 to TRBJ1-2, with D possibly being TRBD1 (5 bases). The CDR3 is made up of 15 amino acids. CDR1 and CDR2 from the germline V gene are ENHRY and SYGVKD. V gave up 6 bases and J gave up 8 bases, with 22 bases separating them. The CDR3 DNA is TGTGCCATCAGAAGTCTAGGGACGACCTCAACAGGCTACACCTTC. This sequence encodes CAIRSLGTTSTGYTF.

The rearrangement links TRBV11-3 to TRBJ2-3; a possible D gene is TRBD1 (5 bases). The CDR3 runs 15 residues. Trimming took 1 base from V and 2 from J, leaving 10 bases between them. Germline lookup yields CDR1 SGHNT and CDR2 YENEEA. The CDR3 region has the DNA TGTGCCAGCAGCTTAGGGGGCAGGTTCACAGATACGCAGTATTTT. It encodes CASSLGGRFTDTQYF.